This record concerns one T cell receptor beta chain sequence. Its cognate antigen is unknown. Treatment reported: roughly 19 received Ad26.COV2.S at low or high dose, single or two shots; about 5 received placebo; per-sample allocation not given. Collection of the samples took place on day 63 after the first injection of vaccine or placebo. Here immunoSEQ multiplex PCR was the method, and the copy in TCRdb shows in-frame clones only, minus some. This table has more than 400,000 clones, roughly 88% appearing once. This record comes from a study of Ad26.COV2.S vaccination and SARS-CoV-2 variants. Study-level information: Ad26.COV2.S given intramuscularly, once or twice 56 days apart. Broader study findings: The study found similar non-spike TCR breadth in vaccine and placebo recipients. Reportedly, after vaccination the spike-specific CD8+ and CD4+ T cell responses displayed substantial breadth.

CDR1 and CDR2 (germline): MNHEY, SVGEGT. Trimming removed 0 bases from V and 4 bases from J, with 16 bases in between. The CDR3 runs to 17 residues. This sample comprised peripheral blood, obtained in a trial of Ad26.COV2.S vaccine versus placebo. The chain employs TRBV6-2 or TRBV6-3 and TRBJ2-1, with D unclear. This clonotype originated in a person between 18 and 65 years old who received the Ad26.COV2.S COVID-19 vaccine or a placebo. The CDR3 coding sequence is TGTGCCAGCAGTTACTCGCCTGTCGATGGGGTGTACAATGAGCAGTTCTTC. It yields the protein CASSYSPVDGVYNEQFF.